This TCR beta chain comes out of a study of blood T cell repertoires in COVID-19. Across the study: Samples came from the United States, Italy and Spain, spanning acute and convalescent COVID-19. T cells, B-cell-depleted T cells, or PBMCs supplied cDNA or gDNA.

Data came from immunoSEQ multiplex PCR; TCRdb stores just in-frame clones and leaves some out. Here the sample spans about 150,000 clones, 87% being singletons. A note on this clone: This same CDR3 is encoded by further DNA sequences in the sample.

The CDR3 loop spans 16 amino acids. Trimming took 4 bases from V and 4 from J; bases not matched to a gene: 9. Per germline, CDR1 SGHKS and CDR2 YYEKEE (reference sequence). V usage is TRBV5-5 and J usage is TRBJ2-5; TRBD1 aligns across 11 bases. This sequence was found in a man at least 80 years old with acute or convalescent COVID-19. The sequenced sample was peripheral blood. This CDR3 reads CASSRNPGQGVETQYF. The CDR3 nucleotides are TGTGCCAGCAGCCGCAACCCGGGACAGGGGGTAGAGACCCAGTACTTC.